The next 13 T cell receptor beta chains were all read from a single sample in a study of cytomegalovirus exposure and HLA in healthy donors. In the PCR, 60 Vbeta and 13 Jbeta primers were used. Sequencing was performed with immunoSEQ multiplex PCR; in TCRdb, only in-frame clones are kept and a portion is missing. The sample has about 130,000 clones; about four fifths are singletons. Sequencing was performed on PBMCs. Receptors originate from a middle-aged woman in good health and CMV-seropositive.

Concerning this clone: This CDR3 is missing its conserved last phenylalanine or tryptophan, likely due to a read error. The gene calls are TRBV7-9 and TRBJ2-7, with 10 nucleotides matching TRBD1. The CDR3 is 14 residues long. Germline trimming cut 2 bases from V and 5 bases from J; bases unmatched to any gene: 3. Germline CDR1 is SEHNR and CDR2 is FQNEAQ (reference sequence). The CDR3 coding sequence is TGTGCCAGCAGCTTAATCGGGACAGGGGACGAGCAGTACCTC. Encoded protein: CASSLIGTGDEQYL.

This clone came up once. J is TRBJ2-5 and V is TRBV13; TRBD2 aligns across 7 bases. V trimming: 5 bases; J trimming: 5 bases; junction bases outside the gene matches: 5. The CDR3 runs to 13 residues. Germline-derived CDR1 and CDR2 are PRHDT and FYEKMQ (reference sequence). CDR3 in DNA: TGTGCCAGCAGCGACGGGACTAAGGAGACCCAGTACTTC. This codes for CASSDGTKETQYF.

The chain links TRBV9 to TRBJ2-3; 7 nucleotides match TRBD2. V dropped 0 bases and J dropped 2; count of bases not matched to a gene: 6. This CDR3 contains 16 residues. The germline V gene encodes CDR1 SGDLS and CDR2 YYNGEE. The CDR3 DNA reads as TGTGCCAGCAGCGTAGATGGTAGCGGGTACACAGATACGCAGTATTTT. Its protein product is CASSVDGSGYTDTQYF.

This clone appeared a few times. The V call is TRBV19, the J call TRBJ2-5; no definite D call. CDR1 LNHDA and CDR2 SQIVND come from the germline V gene (reference sequence). Trimming left V 2 bases short and J 0 bases short, with 4 bases between. This CDR3 has 13 amino acids. The CDR3 loop is CASSIRDQETQYF. Here the CDR3 DNA reads TGTGCCAGTAGTATACGCGACCAAGAGACCCAGTACTTC.

The chain combines TRBV9 with TRBJ1-4, with TRBD1 identical over 8 bases. Germline loops: CDR1 SGDLS, CDR2 YYNGEE. The V segment lost 4 bases and the J segment 6 bases; nucleotides outside the gene matches: 14. The CDR3 covers 17 residues. The CDR3 DNA is TGTGCCAGCAGCCTCCGCCCGCTAACAGGGGGGCATGAAAAACTGTTTTTT. Its protein product is CASSLRPLTGGHEKLFF.

The CDR3 DNA reads as TGTGCCAGCAGCTTTGGTTCGCGGAGGAGCACAGATACGCAGTATTTT. This encodes CASSFGSRRSTDTQYF. This rearrangement joins TRBV5-6 to TRBJ2-3, with D possibly matching TRBD2 (5 bases). Germline loops: CDR1 SGHDT, CDR2 YYEEEE. CDR3 length: 16 residues. V lost 2 bases and J lost 0, with 13 bases in between.

This clone was seen just once. The chain has TRBV5-4 and TRBJ2-3; 7 nucleotides match TRBD2. The V gene end was trimmed by 0 bases and the J gene end by 2 bases; junction bases not matched to a gene: 6. The CDR3 totals 16 residues. CDR1 is SGHNT, CDR2 YYREEE, per germline (reference sequence). CDR3 nucleotide sequence: TGTGCCAGCAGCTTGGGGGGCGGGAGTTTCACAGATACGCAGTATTTT. Its protein product is CASSLGGGSFTDTQYF.

V gene TRBV4-3 combines with J gene TRBJ1-4; 7 bases align to TRBD1. There are 15 residues in the CDR3. In germline, CDR1 is LGHNA, CDR2 YSLEER. After removal of 1 base from V and 4 bases from J, the junction contained 3 bases not matched to a gene. This CDR3 reads CASSQADRDNEKLFF. CDR3 in DNA: TGCGCCAGCAGCCAAGCCGACAGGGATAATGAAAAACTGTTTTTT.

The chain carries TRBV28 and TRBJ2-7; D may be TRBD1 (6 bases). The germline V gene has CDR1 MDHEN and CDR2 SYDVKM. V gave up 8 bases and J gave up 2 bases, with 16 bases separating them. The CDR3 contains 14 residues. CDR3 nucleotide sequence: TGTGCCAGCGCCGGGCTAGGACAGACCTACGAGCAGTACTTC. This encodes CASAGLGQTYEQYF.

In this sample, this clone turned up a few times. This rearrangement joins TRBV6-4 to TRBJ1-2, with TRBD1 matching over 7 bases. Germline V gene data show CDR1 as MRHNA and CDR2 as SNTAGT. The CDR3 is 15 amino acids. Losses at the gene ends were 2 bases for V and 7 bases for J; bases not matched to a gene: 10. The CDR3: CASSDPGQTSGGYTF. CDR3 bases: TGTGCCAGCAGTGACCCGGGACAGACCTCGGGTGGCTACACCTTC.

This chain connects TRBV2 to TRBJ2-1; 12 bases agree with TRBD1. The CDR3 is 13 residues long. Germline loops: CDR1 SNHLY, CDR2 FYNNEI. V gave up 4 bases and J gave up 9 bases; unmatched junction bases: 1. The CDR3 protein is CASSGDRGPEQFF. The DNA of the CDR3 is TGTGCCAGCAGTGGGGACAGGGGGCCTGAGCAGTTCTTC.

A note on this clone: One end of the junction does not line up with germline, which may come from a read error. The V gene is TRBV6-1, the J gene TRBJ1-1; D is possibly TRBD1 (6 bases). The CDR3 spans 15 residues. CDR1 is MNHNS and CDR2 is SASEGT in the germline V gene. The CDR3 nucleotides are TGTGCCGGCAGCGAAGCGGCAGGGGCGGCGGCTACAGCTTTCTTT. Its protein is CAGSEAAGAAATAFF.

This rearrangement joins TRBV7-3 to TRBJ1-1, with D possibly TRBD1 on 5 matching bases. Germline V gives CDR1 SGHTA, CDR2 FQGTGA. Trimming took 5 bases from V and 5 from J, leaving 12 bases between them. This CDR3 is 13 amino acids long. Here the CDR3 DNA reads TGTGCCAGCAGCCAGACCGGGGGGACTGAAGCTTTCTTT. Encoded protein: CASSQTGGTEAFF.